This record looks at one T cell receptor (beta chain) sequence and its context. What antigen it recognizes has not been identified. The input lacks base qualities; no much larger clone sits a single base away. The sample originates from a study of CD8+ T cells in alopecia areata listed by TCRdb under 2018. Turning to the overall study: Treated patients were enrolled in an open-label pilot trial of oral tofacitinib, 5 to 10 mg twice daily, for moderate-to-severe alopecia areata. Amplification of TCRbeta CDR3 regions was done by immunoSEQ multiplex PCR using 35 Vbeta forward primers and 13 Jbeta reverse primers. RNA was obtained with the PAXgene miRNA kit for fixed scalp, the miRNeasy kit for PBMCs, and the RNeasy kit for mouse skin. Patients stayed on tofacitinib for 6 to 18 months and then had 6 months of follow-up off drug so that delayed response and recurrence could be assessed. Disease severity in treated patients was measured with the SALT score, which quantifies the percentage of affected scalp surface area. The study used high-throughput TCRbeta sequencing to examine T cell clonal expansion in alopecia areata, in both the C3H/HeJ mouse model and human patients. Patients on tofacitinib were biopsied at baseline and after 4 and 24 weeks of treatment, and several of the patients also had a later scalp biopsy. Clonality in the scalp was compared among normal scalp (n=4), patchy alopecia areata scalp (n=8), and alopecia totalis/universalis scalp (n=8). In humans, TCRbeta sequencing was performed on scalp tissue and on sorted CD4+ and CD8+ peripheral blood T cells from healthy controls and from patients with patchy or totalis/universalis alopecia areata. Summary of the overall study and its limitations: The treated cohort was small, with a single nonresponder, so links between baseline CD8+ expansion and response need larger studies. Unlike mouse skin, where gammadelta T cells dominate, normal human skin contains resident alphabeta T cells that get sequenced too, which complicates analysis of the scalp TCR repertoire. During tofacitinib treatment, many expanded lesional clones stuck around in both scalp and blood, and this persistence may partly explain why relapse happens after treatment is stopped. Shared TCR sequences between patients were less evident than in mice, which may be partly attributable to HLA diversity in the patient population. Tofacitinib significantly decreased scalp clonality and the number of expanded CD8+ clones among the top 100 scalp clones. Lesional scalp, especially in alopecia totalis/universalis, showed higher clonality and more expanded CD8+ clones than normal scalp, suggesting antigenic drive.

Library prep was done by the immunoSEQ multiplex PCR assay. RNA was extracted from all samples and reverse transcribed into cDNA, which served as template for TCR sequencing. SuperScript III was used to make first-strand cDNA, primed with a 2:1 mix of oligo-dT and random hexamers. Amplification bias was assessed with a synthetic immune receptor repertoire, and residual bias was removed computationally. As for the original processing: Raw reads were preprocessed for error removal, and CDR3 was defined according to IMGT conventions as running from the conserved cysteine to phenylalanine. Clonality was computed by normalizing Shannon entropy by log2 of the number of productive unique TCRs and subtracting the result from 1. CD4 or CD8 identity of scalp clones was inferred by cross-referencing scalp TCRbeta sequences with sorted blood CD4 and CD8 repertoires. TCRdb obtained this table from immuneACCESS and retained in-frame rearrangements with V and J assigned. These tables miss some clones; where compared with another copy, unresolved V genes account for less than half of the shortfall, and the remainder is unexplained. V and J calls and clone size are copied from that table; D and trimming were computed from the DNA. A total of 150,000 to 200,000 clones appear in this sample, roughly 60% of them only once. The ten largest clones represent 1% of the sample.

The meaning of the sample's time point label: 20 to 30 weeks on oral tofacitinib. The label giving this sample's treatment or condition can be read as: oral pan-JAK inhibitor, 5-10 mg twice daily. Lesional scalp punch biopsies and peripheral blood were obtained from alopecia areata patients. PBMCs were isolated by density centrifugation and stained for CD3, CD4 and CD8, and CD4+ and CD8+ T cells were sorted on a FACSAria. V lost 3 bases and J lost 9 bases; the stretch between them is 9 bases long. Measured from the cysteine to the phenylalanine, the CDR3 is 12 residues long. The only DNA kept is the CDR3, 36 bases in frame from the first base. The germline V gene sets CDR1 to SNHLY and CDR2 to FYNNEI.

This receptor was identified in a human donor with alopecia areata. The sample in question was CD4+ T cells sorted from blood, obtained at week 24, from a patient treated with tofacitinib. The chain is encoded by TRBV2 joined to TRBJ1-5; the D gene remains uncertain. DNA sequence: TGTGCCAGCAGTGAGGACGCGGGGCCCCAGCATTTT. It translates to CASSEDAGPQHF.